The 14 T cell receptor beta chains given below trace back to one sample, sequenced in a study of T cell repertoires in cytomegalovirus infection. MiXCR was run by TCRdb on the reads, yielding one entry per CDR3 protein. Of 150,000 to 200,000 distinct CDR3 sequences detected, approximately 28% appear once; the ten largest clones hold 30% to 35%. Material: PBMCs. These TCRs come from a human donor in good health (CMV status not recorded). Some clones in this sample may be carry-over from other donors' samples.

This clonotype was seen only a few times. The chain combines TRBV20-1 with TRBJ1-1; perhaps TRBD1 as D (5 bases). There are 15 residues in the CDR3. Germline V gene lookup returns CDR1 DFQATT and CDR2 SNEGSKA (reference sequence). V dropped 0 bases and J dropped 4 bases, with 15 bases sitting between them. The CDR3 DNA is TGCAGTGCTAGAGATGCGGGGGGGGTGCGCACTGAAGCTTTCTTT. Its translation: CSARDAGGVRTEAFF.

Written as DNA, the CDR3 is TGTGCCAGCAGCCGGTTCGGGGGCAGGGGACAGCCCCAGCATTTT. It codes for CASSRFGGRGQPQHF. The V call is TRBV6-6, the J call TRBJ1-5; TRBD1 is a possible D gene (6 bases). CDR3 size: 15 residues. Germline V gene lookup returns CDR1 MNHNY and CDR2 SVGAGI (reference sequence). Deletions cut 6 bases from V and 7 bases from J, with 19 bases between.

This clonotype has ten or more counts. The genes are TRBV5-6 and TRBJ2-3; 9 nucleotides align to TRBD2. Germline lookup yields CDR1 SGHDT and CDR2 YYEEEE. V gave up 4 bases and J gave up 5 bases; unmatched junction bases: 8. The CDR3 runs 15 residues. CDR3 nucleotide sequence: TGTGCCAGCAGCGGGAGCGGGGGGCCAAAAGATACGCAGTATTTT. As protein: CASSGSGGPKDTQYF.

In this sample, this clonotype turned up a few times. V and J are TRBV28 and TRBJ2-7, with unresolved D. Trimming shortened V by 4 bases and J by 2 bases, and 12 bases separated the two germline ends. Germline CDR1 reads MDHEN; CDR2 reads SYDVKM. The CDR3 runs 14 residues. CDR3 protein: CASSSQGGTYEQYF. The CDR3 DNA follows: TGTGCCAGCAGTTCACAAGGTGGAACCTACGAGCAGTACTTC.

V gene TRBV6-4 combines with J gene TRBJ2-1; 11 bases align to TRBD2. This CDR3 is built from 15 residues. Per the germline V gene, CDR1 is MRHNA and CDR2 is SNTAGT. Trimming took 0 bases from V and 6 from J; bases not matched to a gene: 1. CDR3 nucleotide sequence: TGTGCCAGCAGTGACTCTAGCGGGGGGGCCAATGAGCAGTTCTTC. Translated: CASSDSSGGANEQFF.

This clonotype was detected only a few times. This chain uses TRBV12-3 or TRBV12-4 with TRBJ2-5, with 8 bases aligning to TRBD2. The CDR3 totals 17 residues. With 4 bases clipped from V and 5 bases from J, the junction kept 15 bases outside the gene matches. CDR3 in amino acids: CASSSSPAGTSFETQYF. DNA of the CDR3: TGTGCCAGCAGTTCCTCGCCAGCCGGGACTAGTTTCGAGACCCAGTACTTC.

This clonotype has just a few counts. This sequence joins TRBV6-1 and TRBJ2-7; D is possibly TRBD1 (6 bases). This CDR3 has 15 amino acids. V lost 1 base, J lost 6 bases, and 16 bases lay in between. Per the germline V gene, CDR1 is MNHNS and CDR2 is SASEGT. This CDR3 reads CASSEERRGFGEQYF. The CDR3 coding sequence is TGTGCCAGCAGTGAAGAGCGCAGGGGCTTCGGCGAGCAGTACTTC.

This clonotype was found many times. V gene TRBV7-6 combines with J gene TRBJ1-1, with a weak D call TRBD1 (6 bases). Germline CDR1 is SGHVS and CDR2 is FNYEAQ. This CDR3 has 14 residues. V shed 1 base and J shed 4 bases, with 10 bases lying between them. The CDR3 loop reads CASSLEGVITEAFF. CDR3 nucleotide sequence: TGTGCCAGCAGCTTAGAGGGGGTGATCACTGAAGCTTTCTTT.

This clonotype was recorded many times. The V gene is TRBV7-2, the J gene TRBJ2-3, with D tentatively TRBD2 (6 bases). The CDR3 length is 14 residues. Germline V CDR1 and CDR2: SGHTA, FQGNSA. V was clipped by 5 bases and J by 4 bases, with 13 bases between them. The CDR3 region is CASSGRGAPDTQYF. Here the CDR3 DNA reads TGTGCCAGCAGCGGTCGCGGGGCCCCAGATACGCAGTATTTT.

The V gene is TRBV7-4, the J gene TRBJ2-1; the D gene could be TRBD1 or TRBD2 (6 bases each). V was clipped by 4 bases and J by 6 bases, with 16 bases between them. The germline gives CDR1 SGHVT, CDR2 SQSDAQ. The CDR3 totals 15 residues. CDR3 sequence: CASSSPGGESNEQFF. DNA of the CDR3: TGTGCCAGCAGCTCCCCCGGGGGCGAAAGCAATGAGCAGTTCTTC.

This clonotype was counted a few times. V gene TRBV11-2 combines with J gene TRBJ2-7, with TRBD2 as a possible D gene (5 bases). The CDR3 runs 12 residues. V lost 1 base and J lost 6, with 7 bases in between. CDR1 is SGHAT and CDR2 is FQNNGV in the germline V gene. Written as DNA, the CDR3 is TGTGCCAGCAGCTTAGGAGGGCCCGAGCAGTACTTC. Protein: CASSLGGPEQYF.

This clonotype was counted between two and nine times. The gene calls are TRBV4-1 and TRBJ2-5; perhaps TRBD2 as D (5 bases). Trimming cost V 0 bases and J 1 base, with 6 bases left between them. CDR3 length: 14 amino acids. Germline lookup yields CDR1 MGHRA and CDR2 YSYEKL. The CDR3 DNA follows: TGCGCCAGCAGCCAAGAAACTAGCCAAGAGACCCAGTACTTC. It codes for CASSQETSQETQYF.

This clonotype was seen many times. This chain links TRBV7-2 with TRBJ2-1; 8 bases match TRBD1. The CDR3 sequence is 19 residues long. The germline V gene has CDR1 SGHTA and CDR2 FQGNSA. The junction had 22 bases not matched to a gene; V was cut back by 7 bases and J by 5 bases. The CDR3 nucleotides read TGTGCCAGCACCCCCCAGCCCGGACAGGGATTATTTGCCCACAATGAGCAGTTCTTC. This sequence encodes CASTPQPGQGLFAHNEQFF.

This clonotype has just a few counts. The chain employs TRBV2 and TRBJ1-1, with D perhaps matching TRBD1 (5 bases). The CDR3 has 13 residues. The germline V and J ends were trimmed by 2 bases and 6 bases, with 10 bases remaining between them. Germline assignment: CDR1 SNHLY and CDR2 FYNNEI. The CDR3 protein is CASSEQAGAEAFF. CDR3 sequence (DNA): TGTGCCAGCAGTGAACAGGCGGGGGCTGAAGCTTTCTTT.